The clone carrying this T cell receptor (beta chain) has a single count. Its antigen remains unidentified. Libraries were prepared by immunoSEQ multiplex PCR; TCRdb keeps only in-frame clonotypes and omits some of them. The repertoire consists of around 6,700 clones, with about 83% occurring once and the leading ten covering 60%. The data belong to a study of PD-1 blockade in classical Hodgkin lymphoma. Trimming took off 0 bases at V and 3 bases at J, with 14 bases between the two ends. Germline V gene data show CDR1 as LNHDA and CDR2 as SQIVND (reference sequence). The CDR3 covers 16 residues. Findings of the study overall: Similar baseline diversity was found in complete responders and newly diagnosed patients. Healthy donors were reported to have higher baseline TCR diversity than newly diagnosed patients. Differences between repertoires have undefined causes, possibly disease activity or prior therapy.

Every patient relapsed after autologous stem cell transplantation, and brentuximab vedotin exposure varied. Complete response, partial response or progressive disease was each patient's best response. This receptor was obtained from a human donor with classical Hodgkin lymphoma. The source was peripheral blood mononuclear cells (PBMCs), collected at baseline. The chain uses TRBV19 and TRBJ2-5, with no clear D. This CDR3 reads CASSIDFPLQEETQYF. CDR3 nucleotides: TGTGCCAGTAGTATAGATTTCCCCCTACAAGAAGAGACCCAGTACTTC.